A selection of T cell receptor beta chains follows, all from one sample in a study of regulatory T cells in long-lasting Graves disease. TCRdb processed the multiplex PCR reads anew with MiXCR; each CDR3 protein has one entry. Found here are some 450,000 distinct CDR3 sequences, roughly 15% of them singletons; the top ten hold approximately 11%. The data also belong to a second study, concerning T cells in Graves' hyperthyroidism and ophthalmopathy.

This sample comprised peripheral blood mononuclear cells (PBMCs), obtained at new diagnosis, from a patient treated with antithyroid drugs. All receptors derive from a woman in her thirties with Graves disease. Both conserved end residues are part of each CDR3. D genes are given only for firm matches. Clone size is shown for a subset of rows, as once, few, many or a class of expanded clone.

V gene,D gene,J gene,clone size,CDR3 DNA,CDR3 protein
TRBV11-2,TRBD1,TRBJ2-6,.,TGTGCCAGCAGCTCGCGGTACAGGGGGCCCACTACACGTGGGGCCAACGTCCTGACTTTC,CASSSRYRGPTTRGANVLTF
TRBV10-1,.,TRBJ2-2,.,TGCGCCACTTCGGACACTAACACCGGGGAGCTGTTTTTT,CATSDTNTGELFF
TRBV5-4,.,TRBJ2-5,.,TGTGCCAGCAGCTTTGGGGGTGTTGATCGGTTAGAGACCCAGTACTTC,CASSFGGVDRLETQYF
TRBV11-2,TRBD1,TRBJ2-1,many,TGTGCCAGCAGCTTCCTTCGGGGACAGGGTTTTCTTGAGCAGTTCTTC,CASSFLRGQGFLEQFF
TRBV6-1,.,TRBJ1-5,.,TGTGCCAGCAGTGAGGCGGCAGGGGAGGCTCAGCCCCAGCATTTT,CASSEAAGEAQPQHF
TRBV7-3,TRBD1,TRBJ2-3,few,TGTGCCAGCTCTGGACAGGGTAGAGATACGCAGTATTTT,CASSGQGRDTQYF
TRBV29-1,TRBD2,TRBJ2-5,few,TGCAGCGTTGAGGGGAGGGGACTGCTGTACTTC,CSVEGRGLLYF
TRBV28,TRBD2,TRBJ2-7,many,TGTGCCAGCAGTCCCCCGGGAGGCCGAGTCGAGCAGTACTTC,CASSPPGGRVEQYF
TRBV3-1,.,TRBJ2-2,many,TGTGCCAGCGATTATAGTGGGGAGCTGTTTTTT,CASDYSGELFF
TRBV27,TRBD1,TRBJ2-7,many,TGTGCCAGCAGTTCGTGGGACAGGGGCTACGAGCAGTACTTC,CASSSWDRGYEQYF
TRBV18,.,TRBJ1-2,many,TGTGCCAGCAGCCAAACGACAGGAGGGGGCTACACCTTC,CASSQTTGGGYTF
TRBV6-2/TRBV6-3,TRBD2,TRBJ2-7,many,TGTGCCAGCAGTTACGACCCCGGGACTAGCGGGAGAAACGAGCAGTACTTC,CASSYDPGTSGRNEQYF
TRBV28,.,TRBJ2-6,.,TGTGCCAACAGTTACCCTAGGGTTTCTGGGACCAACGTCCTGACTTTC,CANSYPRVSGTNVLTF
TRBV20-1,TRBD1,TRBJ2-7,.,TGCAGTGCTGGAGATCGGGACAGGGGCTGGGACGAGCAGTACTTC,CSAGDRDRGWDEQYF
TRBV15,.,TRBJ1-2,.,TGTGCCACCAGCAGGGCTAGAGATGGCTACACCTTC,CATSRARDGYTF
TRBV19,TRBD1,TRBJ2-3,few,TGTGCCAGTTCGGTGGCAAGCTGGACAGGTCGTCGCGGGACAGATACGCAGTATTTT,CASSVASWTGRRGTDTQYF
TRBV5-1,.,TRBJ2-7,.,TGCGCCAGCAGCTTCGAACGGGCAGGTAGGGAGCAGTACTTC,CASSFERAGREQYF